These 27 T cell receptor beta chains were sequenced from one sample in a study of cytomegalovirus exposure and HLA in healthy donors. 13 Jbeta primers and 60 Vbeta primers were used for the PCR. The method was immunoSEQ multiplex PCR; TCRdb's version includes in-frame clones alone and lacks a portion of them. The sample includes about 91,000 clones, around 64% of them seen just once. Sequencing was done on a sample of PBMCs. All receptors derive from a human donor in good health.

The V and J genes are TRBV2 and TRBJ2-6, with TRBD2 as a possible D gene (5 bases). The CDR3 is 15 amino acids. The V end was cut by 5 bases, the J end by 0 bases, with 8 bases between. Germline V gives CDR1 SNHLY, CDR2 FYNNEI. The chain's CDR3 is CASSSGISGANVLTF. The CDR3 DNA is TGTGCCAGCAGTTCGGGGATCTCTGGGGCCAACGTCCTGACTTTC.

This chain uses TRBV7-3 with TRBJ2-1; 7 bases fit TRBD2. With V trimmed by 1 base and J by 10 bases, 19 bases remained unmatched. CDR3 length: 18 amino acids. The germline V gene encodes CDR1 SGHTA and CDR2 FQGTGA. The CDR3 reads CASSLKAGKGRHGREQFF. In nucleotides, the CDR3 is TGTGCCAGCAGCTTAAAAGCGGGGAAAGGACGCCACGGTAGGGAGCAGTTCTTC.

The table lists this clone with a few counts. The chain employs TRBV7-9 and TRBJ2-1; maybe TRBD1 (5 bases). The V end was cut by 8 bases, the J end by 8 bases, with 13 bases between. This CDR3 spans 12 amino acids. Germline V CDR1 and CDR2: SEHNR, FQNEAQ (reference sequence). As DNA, the CDR3 is TGTGCCAGCTCCTCAGGGTATCATGAGCAGTTCTTC. Translation: CASSSGYHEQFF.

The CDR3 loop reads CASSVDPGSNQPQHF. In nucleotides, the CDR3 is TGTGCCAGCAGCGTAGATCCAGGTTCTAATCAGCCCCAGCATTTT. The chain has TRBV9 and TRBJ1-5; D not resolved. There are 15 residues in the CDR3. V dropped 0 bases and J dropped 4 bases, with 11 bases sitting between them. Per germline, CDR1 SGDLS and CDR2 YYNGEE.

This chain uses TRBV4-2 with TRBJ2-3; 8 nucleotides agree with TRBD2. This CDR3 region has 15 residues. Germline V gene lookup returns CDR1 LGHNA and CDR2 YNFKEQ. The J segment lost 2 bases and the V segment lost 2 bases, leaving 3 bases of the junction unmatched. CDR3 bases: TGTGCCAGCAGCCAAATTAGCGGGGACACAGATACGCAGTATTTT. Its translation: CASSQISGDTDTQYF.

The V call is TRBV6-5, the J call TRBJ2-5, with D tentatively TRBD2 (6 bases). V dropped 8 bases and J dropped 10 bases, with 23 bases sitting between them. The V gene's germline CDR1 is MNHEY and CDR2 SVGAGI. The CDR3 totals 14 residues. DNA for the CDR3: TGTGCCAGCGGGAGGAGTAACATCGGGACCGGCCAGTACTTC. Residues: CASGRSNIGTGQYF.

The chain carries TRBV7-2 and TRBJ1-3; a weak D match, TRBD1 (5 bases). Trimming cost V 3 bases and J 0 bases, with 21 bases left between them. CDR1 and CDR2 (germline): SGHTA, FQGNSA. The CDR3 is 19 residues long. The CDR3 reads CASSLGSRVGGLSGNTIYF. CDR3 in DNA: TGTGCCAGCAGCTTGGGTTCCAGGGTGGGGGGACTCTCTGGAAACACCATATATTTT.

The chain is built from TRBV5-6 and TRBJ2-3, with 9 bases fitting TRBD1. V gave up 1 base and J gave up 2 bases; unmatched junction bases: 2. Germline CDR1 and CDR2: SGHDT and YYEEEE. This CDR3 comprises 15 residues. CDR3 coding DNA: TGTGCCAGCAGCTTGACAGGGGGCTTCACAGATACGCAGTATTTT. Translation gives CASSLTGGFTDTQYF.

Only one count was recorded for this clone. The chain employs TRBV5-1 and TRBJ2-3, with 7 bases matching TRBD2. Trimming cost V 0 bases and J 1 base; bases outside gene matches: 8. CDR3 length: 17 residues. The germline CDR1 and CDR2 sequences are SGHRS and YFSETQ. The CDR3, as DNA: TGCGCCAGCAGCTTGGGCCCTCAACGGGGGGGCACAGATACGCAGTATTTT. This translates into CASSLGPQRGGTDTQYF.

The rearrangement joins TRBV5-1 to TRBJ2-3; 13 bases fit TRBD2. CDR1 and CDR2 from the germline V gene are SGHRS and YFSETQ. Trimming removed 5 bases from V and 1 base from J; junction bases left unmatched: 4. This CDR3 has 16 amino acids. DNA of the CDR3: TGCGCCAGCAGTAGCGGGACTAGCGGGGGCACAGATACGCAGTATTTT. Protein sequence: CASSSGTSGGTDTQYF.

The CDR3 loop reads CASSSGGGRRNEQFF. CDR3 DNA sequence: TGTGCCAGCAGCTCGGGGGGGGGAAGGAGAAATGAGCAGTTCTTC. J is TRBJ2-1 and V is TRBV7-2, with 8 bases fitting TRBD2. The CDR3 sequence is 15 residues long. V trimming: 4 bases; J trimming: 7 bases; junction bases outside the gene matches: 9. Germline lookup yields CDR1 SGHTA and CDR2 FQGNSA.

The chain couples TRBV6-5 to TRBJ2-7; 7 bases are shared with TRBD1. This CDR3 comprises 13 residues. CDR1 is MNHEY, CDR2 SVGAGI, per germline. J gave up 10 bases and V 2 bases, and 8 bases lay outside the gene matches. CDR3 DNA sequence: TGTGCCAGCAGTTACCAGGGCCGGGACAGACAGTACTTC. Translating gives CASSYQGRDRQYF.

V gene TRBV21-1 combines with J gene TRBJ2-6; the table's D call, TRBD2, has no DNA check behind it. TRBV21-1 is a pseudogene. The CDR3 totals 19 residues. CDR3 sequence reads: CASSKAARCRDSGANVLTF. CDR3 coding DNA: TGTGCCAGCAGCAAAGCGGCGCGGTGTAGAGACTCTGGGGCCAACGTCCTGACTTTC.

This chain links TRBV4-1 with TRBJ1-3; D is undetermined. The germline V gene has CDR1 MGHRA and CDR2 YSYEKL. The CDR3 has 16 amino acids. Trimming took 1 base from V and 0 from J, leaving 10 bases between them. The CDR3 here is CASSQVPSVSGNTIYF. In nucleotides, the CDR3 is TGCGCCAGCAGCCAAGTTCCGTCCGTCTCTGGAAACACCATATATTTT.

This clone was seen a few times. DNA of the CDR3: TGTGCCAGCAGTTCAGGGGGCGCTGATGAAAAACTGTTTTTT. Translation: CASSSGGADEKLFF. The chain links TRBV6-5 to TRBJ1-4; TRBD1 agrees at 8 bases. V lost 4 bases and J lost 6; bases outside the gene matches: 4. CDR3 size: 14 residues. The germline V gene encodes CDR1 MNHEY and CDR2 SVGAGI.

This chain links TRBV5-5 with TRBJ1-5, with 9 bases identical to TRBD1. Looked up from germline, CDR1 is SGHKS and CDR2 is YYEKEE (reference sequence). Trimming removed 1 base from V and 6 bases from J; junction bases left unmatched: 8. This CDR3 has 16 amino acids. CDR3 in DNA: TGTGCCAGCAGCTTGTTCGGACAGGGGCAGAGTCAGCCCCAGCATTTT. Protein sequence: CASSLFGQGQSQPQHF.

CDR3 amino acids: CASSFRGAGEKLFF. CDR3 coding DNA: TGTGCCAGCAGTTTCCGGGGGGCAGGGGAAAAACTGTTTTTT. The V gene is TRBV9, the J gene TRBJ1-4; possible D gene TRBD1, 6 bases. Germline assignment: CDR1 SGDLS and CDR2 YYNGEE. The CDR3 has 14 residues. Trimming took off 5 bases at V and 8 bases at J, with 16 bases between the two ends.

The gene calls are TRBV7-9 and TRBJ2-5; D gene uncertain. Trimming removed 1 base at V and 4 bases at J, with 10 bases between. In germline, CDR1 is SEHNR, CDR2 FQNEAQ (reference sequence). There are 14 residues in the CDR3. CDR3 coding DNA: TGTGCCAGCAGCTTAGGACTCGTCCGAGAGACCCAGTACTTC. Its protein product is CASSLGLVRETQYF. Using reference TRBV7-9 and TRBJ2-5 for the parts outside the CDR3, the full variable domain is DTGVSQNPRHKITKRGQNVTFRCDPISEHNRLYWYRQTLGQGPEFLTYFQNEAQLEKSRLLSDRFSAERPKGSFSTLEIQRTEQGDSAMYLCASSLGLVRETQYFGPGTRLLVL.

This clone was observed once. The rearrangement uses TRBV19 and TRBJ2-2, with TRBD1 matching over 9 bases. The germline V gene encodes CDR1 LNHDA and CDR2 SQIVND (reference sequence). CDR3 size: 15 residues. J lost 6 bases, V lost 3 bases, and 5 bases had no gene match. CDR3 in amino acids: CASSIWGQGAGELFF. In DNA form, the CDR3 reads TGTGCCAGTAGTATCTGGGGACAGGGCGCCGGGGAGCTGTTTTTT.

The sample holds a few counts of this clone. CDR3 in amino acids: CASSVGTGSYEQYF. DNA for the CDR3: TGTGCCAGCAGCGTCGGGACAGGGTCCTACGAGCAGTACTTC. The chain employs TRBV5-4 and TRBJ2-7; TRBD1 matches 9 bases. CDR3 size: 14 residues. The trim removed 4 bases at V and 1 base at J, leaving 3 bases unmatched. CDR1 is SGHNT and CDR2 is YYREEE in the germline V gene (reference sequence).

This clone was recorded a few times. DNA for the CDR3: TGCGCCAGCAGCCCGACAGGGGCCAACACCGGGGAGCTGTTTTTT. Amino acids: CASSPTGANTGELFF. The chain couples TRBV5-1 to TRBJ2-2, with 8 bases identical to TRBD1. J lost 2 bases, V lost 4 bases, and 4 bases had no gene match. Germline lookup yields CDR1 SGHRS and CDR2 YFSETQ. The CDR3 totals 15 residues.

This clone was detected a few times. The chain is built from TRBV7-8 and TRBJ1-6, with D possibly being TRBD1 (5 bases). The CDR3 runs 14 residues. Per germline, CDR1 SGHVS and CDR2 FQNEAQ. V lost 0 bases and J lost 7, with 7 bases in between. This CDR3 reads CASSLAQANSPLHF. The CDR3 coding sequence is TGTGCCAGCAGCTTAGCACAGGCGAATTCACCCCTCCACTTT.

The chain recombines TRBV7-9 with TRBJ2-2; D is uncertain. There are 12 residues in the CDR3. Between the trimmed V and J ends, which lost 3 bases and 7 bases, there was a span of 6 bases. The germline CDR1 and CDR2 sequences are SEHNR and FQNEAQ (reference sequence). The CDR3 region has the DNA TGTGCCAGCAGCTTTCCAGGCGGGGAGCTGTTTTTT. Translating gives CASSFPGGELFF.

This chain links TRBV6-1 with TRBJ1-3; D is unclear. V dropped 0 bases and J dropped 2 bases, with 5 bases sitting between them. The CDR3 runs 14 residues. The germline V gene encodes CDR1 MNHNS and CDR2 SASEGT. CDR3 sequence (DNA): TGTGCCAGCAGTGAAGCCACGGCTGGAAACACCATATATTTT. Translation: CASSEATAGNTIYF.

This clone has a handful of counts. CDR3 in DNA: TGCACCAGCCCGGGACTAGCGGGGGGGATAGCCAAAAACATTCAGTACTTC. As protein: CTSPGLAGGIAKNIQYF. The J gene is TRBJ2-4, the V gene TRBV1; the table's TRBD2 call for D was not verified on the DNA. TRBV1 is a documented pseudogene. The CDR3 consists of 17 residues.

The gene calls are TRBV6-6 and TRBJ2-3; weak D call: TRBD1 (6 bases). Germline V gives CDR1 MNHNY, CDR2 SVGAGI (reference sequence). The CDR3 loop spans 14 amino acids. The ends were cut back, 2 bases at V and 2 bases at J, with 8 bases in the middle. CDR3 residues: CASSYTGNTDTQYF. The CDR3 coding sequence is TGTGCCAGCAGTTACACAGGGAACACAGATACGCAGTATTTT.

On this clone: The sample holds other DNA sequences that translate to the same CDR3. The chain is built from TRBV11-3 and TRBJ2-7, with a weak D call TRBD2 (5 bases). Looked up from germline, CDR1 is SGHNT and CDR2 is YENEEA. The CDR3 sequence is 12 residues long. V lost 7 bases, J lost 6 bases, and 13 bases lay in between. This CDR3 is CASNDWAGEQYF. Written as DNA, the CDR3 is TGTGCCAGCAACGACTGGGCGGGCGAGCAGTACTTC.